Sequencing of this T cell receptor (beta chain) was carried out in a study of regulatory T cells in long-lasting Graves disease. Arm-PCR of CDR3 regions and iRepertoire HTBI primers were the basis on which TCR beta libraries were built. From the multiplex PCR reads, TCRdb called clonotypes with MiXCR, one entry per CDR3 protein. The sample consists of 580,000 or so distinct CDR3 sequences, around 15% of them appearing once. From germline, CDR1 is MDHEN and CDR2 SYDVKM. The CDR3 spans 16 residues. Losses at the gene ends were 6 bases for V and 6 bases for J; bases not matched to a gene: 15. As to time point: newly diagnosed GD, antithyroid drugs for less than 3 months. The TCR library was made from RNA extracted from PBMCs. Around 9.9 milliliters of peripheral blood went into EDTA tubes. This clonotype has at least ten counts. This sample also appeared in a second study, on T cells in Graves' hyperthyroidism and ophthalmopathy.

Sequences were derived from peripheral blood mononuclear cells (PBMCs), sampled at new diagnosis, from a patient treated with antithyroid drugs. This receptor was identified in a man younger than 30 with Graves disease. The rearrangement uses TRBV28 and TRBJ2-7, with 9 bases that match TRBD1. CDR3 DNA sequence: TGTGCCAGCAGAAGAGGGGGGGGGACAGGGTGGGGCGAGCAGTACTTC. It codes for CASRRGGGTGWGEQYF.